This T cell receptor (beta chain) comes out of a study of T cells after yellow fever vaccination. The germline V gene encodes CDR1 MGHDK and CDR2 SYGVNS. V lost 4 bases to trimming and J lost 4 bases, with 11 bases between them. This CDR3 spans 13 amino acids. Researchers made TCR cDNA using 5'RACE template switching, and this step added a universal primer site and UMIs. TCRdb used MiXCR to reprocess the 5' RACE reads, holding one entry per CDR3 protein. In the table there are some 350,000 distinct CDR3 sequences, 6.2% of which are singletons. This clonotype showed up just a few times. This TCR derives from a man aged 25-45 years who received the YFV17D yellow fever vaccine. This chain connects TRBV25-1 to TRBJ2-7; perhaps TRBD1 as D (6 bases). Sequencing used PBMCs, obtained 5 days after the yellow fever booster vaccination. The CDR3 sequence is CASSAQDSYEQYF. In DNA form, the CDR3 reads TGTGCCAGCAGTGCACAGGACAGTTACGAGCAGTACTTC.